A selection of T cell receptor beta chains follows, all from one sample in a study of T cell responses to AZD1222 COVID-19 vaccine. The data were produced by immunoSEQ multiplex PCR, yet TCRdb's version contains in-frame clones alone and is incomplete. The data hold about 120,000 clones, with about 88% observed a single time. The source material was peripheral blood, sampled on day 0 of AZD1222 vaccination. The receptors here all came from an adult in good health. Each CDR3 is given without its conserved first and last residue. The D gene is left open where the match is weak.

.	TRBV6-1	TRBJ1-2	ASSETGSGYGYT
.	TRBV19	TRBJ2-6	ASSIGVVLT
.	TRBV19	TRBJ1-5	ASSPIGGGQPQH
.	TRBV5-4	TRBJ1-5	ASSYGGEGQPQH
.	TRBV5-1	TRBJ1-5	ASSLAGGASQPQH
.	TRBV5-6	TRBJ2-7	ASSPEDPTYEQY
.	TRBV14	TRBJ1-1	ASSVVDTEAF
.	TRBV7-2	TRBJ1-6	ASSAGPSKNSPLH
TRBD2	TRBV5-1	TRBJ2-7	ASSSGLAAGVTRYEQY
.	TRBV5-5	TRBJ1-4	ASSSSLLATNEKLF
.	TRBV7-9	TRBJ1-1	ASSLVENTEAF
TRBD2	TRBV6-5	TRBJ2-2	ASSQSAGGTGELF
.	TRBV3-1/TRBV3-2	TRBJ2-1	ASSQDQDRCF
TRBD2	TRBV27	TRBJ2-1	ASSLTLAGLEQF
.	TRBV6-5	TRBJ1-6	ASSSTGPNSPLH
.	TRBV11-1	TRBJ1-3	ASSRERSGNTIY
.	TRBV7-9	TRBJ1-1	ASSLGAF
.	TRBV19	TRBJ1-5	ASSIGSGVYQPQH
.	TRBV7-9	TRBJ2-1	ASSFSQLADSYNEQF
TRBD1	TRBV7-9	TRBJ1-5	ASSSDRDNQPQH